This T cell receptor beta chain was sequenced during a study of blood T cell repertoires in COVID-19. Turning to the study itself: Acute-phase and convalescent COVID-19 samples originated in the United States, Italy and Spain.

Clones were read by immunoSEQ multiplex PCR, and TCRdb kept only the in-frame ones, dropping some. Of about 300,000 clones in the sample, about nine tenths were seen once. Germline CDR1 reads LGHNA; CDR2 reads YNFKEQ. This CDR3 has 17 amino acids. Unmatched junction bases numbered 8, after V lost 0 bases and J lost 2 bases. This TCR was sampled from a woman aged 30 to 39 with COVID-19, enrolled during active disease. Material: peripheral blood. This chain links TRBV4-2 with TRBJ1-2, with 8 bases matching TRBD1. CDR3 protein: CASSQDRRGRRNYGYTF. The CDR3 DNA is TGTGCCAGCAGCCAAGATCGCAGGGGGCGACGGAACTATGGCTACACCTTC.